This T cell receptor (beta chain) emerged from a study of PD-L1 blockade in urothelial cancer (dated by TCRdb to 2015 to 2018). Some background on the complete study: Therapy was started at some point between 2013 and 2015 for all patients, and atezolizumab 1,200 mg was administered intravenously every 3 weeks. Twenty-five of 29 patients were identified as males with urothelial cancer of bladder origin, and a prior smoking history was reported by 18 of 29 patients. An ECOG performance status of 0 or 1 was recorded for the patients, and 0 to 3 prior chemotherapy regimens had been received by the patients. Blood samples were analyzed 3 weeks after the start of treatment (second dose) and 6 weeks after the start of treatment. A median of about 150,000 T cells and some 84,000 unique TCRs was obtained from blood samples, and a median clonality of approximately 0.08 was observed. The study, an exploratory multi-omic analysis, examined somatic, immune and clinical correlates of response to PD-L1 blockade with atezolizumab in urothelial cancer. Pretreatment tumor samples and matched peripheral blood, collected serially before and after atezolizumab treatment, underwent TCR sequencing. Durable clinical benefit was defined as a progression-free survival longer than 6 months, and TCR features were additionally tested against progression-free survival and overall survival. Whole exome sequencing and RNA sequencing of pretreatment tumors were performed alongside TCR sequencing in the same patients. Durable clinical benefit was achieved by nine patients and was not achieved by 20 patients. Pretreatment blood TCR-seq was available for about 28 patients, at least one posttreatment blood collection was obtained for around 25 patients, and tumor TCR-seq was available for around 25 patients.

To estimate absolute template abundance from read counts, synthetic TCR analog templates were spiked into each PCR. TCRbeta CDR3 regions were amplified from genomic DNA with bias-controlled V and J gene primers using the immunoSEQ assay. Rearranged TCRbeta segments were sequenced at approximately 20X coverage. In the source study's methods: Sequencing errors were corrected by clustering and CDR3s were annotated against IMGT to assign V, D and J genes. Downstream analyses used only productive TCRbeta rearrangements, leaving out any out-of-frame or stop-codon sequences. Clonality was computed as one minus Shannon entropy normalized by the log of the number of unique productive sequences. Clones differing between time points or between blood and tumor were identified by Fisher's exact test with Benjamini-Hochberg correction at adjusted p below 0.01. The source is immuneACCESS, and TCRdb retained only in-frame sequences with V and J called. Part of the clones is not carried over; for the studies checked, unresolved V genes explain less than half of this, and the remainder is unexplained. V and J calls and clone size are copied from that table; D and trimming were computed from the DNA. The sample table holds 20,000 to 25,000 clones, of which 84% were seen once. Nearly 10% of the sample belongs to the ten largest clones.

A remark on this clone: Its antigen has not been determined. It has no much larger one-base neighbor in the sample; base qualities were not kept.

The CDR3 contains 18 residues, cysteine and phenylalanine counted. The sequence is cut down to CDR3 DNA, 54 bases in frame from base 1. After removal of 2 bases from V and 2 bases from J, the junction retains 12 bases not matched to a gene. Via the germline V gene, CDR1 is MDHEN and CDR2 SYDVKM. Beyond this particular receptor, the publication reports: Because the sample size was small (n ≈ 29) and many of the analyses were exploratory, the results are meant to be hypothesis-generating. Improved progression-free and overall survival was associated with having pretreatment peripheral blood TCR clonality below the median. Greater expansion of tumor-associated TCR clones in peripheral blood 3 weeks after the start of treatment was observed in patients with durable benefit (n ≈ 22, p = 0.022).

A total of 25 to 35 patients with locally advanced or metastatic urothelial carcinoma, treated at Memorial Sloan Kettering on a trial protocol, made up the cohort. Peripheral blood mononuclear cells were collected pretreatment and during treatment, with between 1 and 8 total time points per patient. The Qiagen DNeasy Blood extraction kit was used to purify genomic DNA from total PBMCs and tumor samples. PBMCs were collected pretreatment and during treatment and were isolated and stored as previously described. The starting material was PBMCs, obtained around atezolizumab (anti-PD-L1) treatment. This TCR derives from a man in his 70s with urothelial cancer. Recombination joined TRBV28 with TRBJ2-5; 9 nucleotides in the junction match TRBD1. At the DNA level, the sequence is TGTGCCAGCAGTTTACTCTTCGGACAGGGGTTGGGACAAGAGACCCAGTACTTC. Its protein is CASSLLFGQGLGQETQYF.